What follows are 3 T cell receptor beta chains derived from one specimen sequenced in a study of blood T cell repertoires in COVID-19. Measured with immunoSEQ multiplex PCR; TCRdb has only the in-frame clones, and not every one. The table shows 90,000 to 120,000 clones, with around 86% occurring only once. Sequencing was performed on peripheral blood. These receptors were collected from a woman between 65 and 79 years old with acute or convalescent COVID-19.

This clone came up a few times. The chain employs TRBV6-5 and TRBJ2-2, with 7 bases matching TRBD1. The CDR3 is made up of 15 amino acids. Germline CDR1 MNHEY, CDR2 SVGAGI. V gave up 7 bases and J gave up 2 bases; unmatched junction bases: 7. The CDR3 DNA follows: TGTGCCAGCACAAAGACAGGGCTAAACACCGGGGAGCTGTTTTTT. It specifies CASTKTGLNTGELFF.

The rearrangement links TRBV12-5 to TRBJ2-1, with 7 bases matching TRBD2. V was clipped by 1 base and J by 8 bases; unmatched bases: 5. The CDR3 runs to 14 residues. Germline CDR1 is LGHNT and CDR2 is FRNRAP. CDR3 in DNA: TGTGCTAGTGGTTTGGGGACTAGTGTAGATGAGCAGTTCTTC. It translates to CASGLGTSVDEQFF.

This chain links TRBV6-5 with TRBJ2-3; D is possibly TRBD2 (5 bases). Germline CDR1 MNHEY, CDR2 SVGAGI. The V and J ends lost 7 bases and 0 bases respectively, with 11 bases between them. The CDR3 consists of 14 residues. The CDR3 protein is CASTGSGSTDTQYF. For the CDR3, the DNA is TGTGCCAGCACAGGCTCGGGGAGCACAGATACGCAGTATTTT.